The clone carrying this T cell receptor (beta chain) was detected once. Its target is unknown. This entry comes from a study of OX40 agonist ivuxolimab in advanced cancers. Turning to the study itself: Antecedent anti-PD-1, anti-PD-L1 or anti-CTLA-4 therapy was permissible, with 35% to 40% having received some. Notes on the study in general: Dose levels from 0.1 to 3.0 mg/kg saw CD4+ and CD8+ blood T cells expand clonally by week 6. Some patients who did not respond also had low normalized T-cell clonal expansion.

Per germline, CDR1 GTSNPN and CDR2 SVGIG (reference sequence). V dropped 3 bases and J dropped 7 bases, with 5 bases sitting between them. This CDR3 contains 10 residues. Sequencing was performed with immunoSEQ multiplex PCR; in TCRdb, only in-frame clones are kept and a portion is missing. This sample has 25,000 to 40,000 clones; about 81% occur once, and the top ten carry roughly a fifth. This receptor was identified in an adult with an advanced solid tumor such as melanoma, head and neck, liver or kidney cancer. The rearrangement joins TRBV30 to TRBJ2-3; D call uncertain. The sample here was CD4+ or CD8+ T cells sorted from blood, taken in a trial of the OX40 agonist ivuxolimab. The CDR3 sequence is CAWRGNTQYF. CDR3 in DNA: TGTGCCTGGAGGGGAAATACGCAGTATTTT. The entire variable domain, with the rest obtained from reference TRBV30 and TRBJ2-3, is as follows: SQTIHQWPATLVQPVGSPLSLECTVEGTSNPNLYWYRQAAGRGLQLLFYSVGIGQISSEVPQNLSASRPQDRQFILSSKKLLLSDSGFYLCAWRGNTQYFGPGTRLTVL.